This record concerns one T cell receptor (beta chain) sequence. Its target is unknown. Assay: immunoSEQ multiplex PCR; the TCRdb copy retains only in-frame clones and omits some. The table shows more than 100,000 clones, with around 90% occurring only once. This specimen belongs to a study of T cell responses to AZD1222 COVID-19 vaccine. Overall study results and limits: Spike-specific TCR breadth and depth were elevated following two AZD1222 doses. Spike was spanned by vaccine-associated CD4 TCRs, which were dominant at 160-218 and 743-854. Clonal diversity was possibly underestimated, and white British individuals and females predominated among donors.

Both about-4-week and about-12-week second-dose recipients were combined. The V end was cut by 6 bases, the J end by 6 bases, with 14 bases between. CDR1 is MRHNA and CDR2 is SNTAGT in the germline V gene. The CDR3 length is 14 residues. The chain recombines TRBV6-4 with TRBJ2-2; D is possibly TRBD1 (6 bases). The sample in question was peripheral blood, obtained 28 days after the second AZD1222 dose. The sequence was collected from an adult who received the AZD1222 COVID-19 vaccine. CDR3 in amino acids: CASRDTDSSGELFF. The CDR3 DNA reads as TGTGCCAGCAGAGATACGGACAGTTCCGGGGAGCTGTTTTTT.